This TCR beta chain was obtained from a study of blood T cell repertoires in COVID-19. Study at large: Sites in the United States, Italy and Spain provided acute and convalescent COVID-19 samples. T cells, B-cell-depleted T cells, or PBMCs supplied cDNA or gDNA.

The junction had 8 bases not matched to a gene; V was cut back by 10 bases and J by 10 bases. Germline V gene sequence: CDR1 MNHEY, CDR2 SVGAGI. The CDR3 contains 13 residues. Sequencing was performed with immunoSEQ multiplex PCR; in TCRdb, only in-frame clones are kept and a portion is missing. The table shows 150,000 or so clones, with approximately 95% occurring only once. The sequenced sample consisted of peripheral blood. V and J are TRBV6-5 and TRBJ1-6, with 9 bases aligning to TRBD1. The clonotype originates from a woman aged 55-75 years with COVID-19, enrolled during active disease. Here the CDR3 DNA reads TGTGCCATCAAGGGACAGGGTGACTCACCCCTCCACTTT. Encoded protein: CAIKGQGDSPLHF.